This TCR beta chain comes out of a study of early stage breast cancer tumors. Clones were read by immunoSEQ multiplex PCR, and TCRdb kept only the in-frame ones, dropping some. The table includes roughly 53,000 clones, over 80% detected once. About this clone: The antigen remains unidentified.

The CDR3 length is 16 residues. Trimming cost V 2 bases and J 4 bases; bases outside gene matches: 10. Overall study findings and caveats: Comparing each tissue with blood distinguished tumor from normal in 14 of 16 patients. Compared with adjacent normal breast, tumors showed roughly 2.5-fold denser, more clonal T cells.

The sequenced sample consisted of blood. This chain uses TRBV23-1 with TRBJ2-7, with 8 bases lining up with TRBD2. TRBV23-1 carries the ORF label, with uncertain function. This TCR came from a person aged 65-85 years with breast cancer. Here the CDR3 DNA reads TGCGCCAGCAGTCAAGAGGGGGATACTAGCGGTTACGAGCAGTACTTC. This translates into CASSQEGDTSGYEQYF.